The 16 T cell receptor beta chains listed next were all sequenced from one sample in a study of blood T cell repertoires in COVID-19. Method: immunoSEQ multiplex PCR; TCRdb's copy keeps in-frame clones and lacks some. The table shows 140,000 or so clones, with 88% occurring only once. The sample taken for sequencing was peripheral blood. All receptors come from a human donor with COVID-19, enrolled during active disease. The donor label of this sample is uncertain.

The rearrangement uses TRBV28 and TRBJ2-7, with D unresolved. Trimming pared 2 bases from V and 6 bases from J, leaving 14 bases between. The germline V gene encodes CDR1 MDHEN and CDR2 SYDVKM. The CDR3 runs 14 residues. The CDR3 nucleotides read TGTGCCAGCAGTTTACAGGTACCTATCCCCGAGCAGTACTTC. Translating gives CASSLQVPIPEQYF.

The chain uses TRBV19 and TRBJ2-1, with D tentatively TRBD2 (7 bases). V lost 1 base to trimming and J lost 4 bases, with 17 bases between them. The CDR3 spans 17 residues. Germline CDR1 LNHDA, CDR2 SQIVND (reference sequence). The CDR3 reads CASSIVTGGRRYNEQFF. CDR3 coding DNA: TGTGCCAGTAGTATAGTCACCGGGGGGCGGCGATACAATGAGCAGTTCTTC.

This chain joins TRBV5-1 and TRBJ1-6; 9 bases line up with TRBD1. CDR3 size: 16 residues. J was trimmed by 11 bases and V by 3 bases; bases with no gene match: 12. Germline V CDR1 and CDR2: SGHRS, YFSETQ. CDR3 protein: CASSSSPGQGSTPLHF. DNA for the CDR3: TGCGCCAGCAGCTCCTCCCCGGGACAGGGATCGACACCCCTCCACTTT. Supplemented by reference TRBV5-1 and TRBJ1-6, the full variable domain reads KAGVTQTPRYLIKTRGQQVTLSCSPISGHRSVSWYQQTPGQGLQFLFEYFSETQRNKGNFPGRFSGRQFSNSRSEMNVSTLELGDSALYLCASSSSPGQGSTPLHFGNGTRLTVT.

The chain recombines TRBV10-1 with TRBJ2-7; 10 nucleotides agree with TRBD1. The CDR3 length is 14 residues. The germline V gene encodes CDR1 WNHNN and CDR2 SYGVQD (reference sequence). Trimming took 4 bases from V and 3 from J; bases not matched to a gene: 3. The CDR3 DNA is TGCGCCAGCAGTGTGGACAGGGGGGGCTACGAGCAGTACTTC. Residues: CASSVDRGGYEQYF.

The chain uses TRBV6-6 and TRBJ2-3; D remains ambiguous. The CDR3 has 11 residues. V was trimmed by 6 bases and J by 5 bases, leaving 6 bases between them. Per the germline V gene, CDR1 is MNHNY and CDR2 is SVGAGI (reference sequence). This chain's CDR3 is CASRSRDTQYF. The DNA for the CDR3 is TGTGCCAGCAGATCGAGAGATACGCAGTATTTT.

The rearrangement links TRBV2 to TRBJ1-1, with a tentative D call TRBD1 (5 bases). The CDR3 has 17 amino acids. V was trimmed by 0 bases and J by 3 bases, leaving 17 bases between them. The V gene's germline CDR1 is SNHLY and CDR2 FYNNEI. The CDR3 is CASSEALGGGHDTEAFF. In nucleotides, the CDR3 is TGTGCCAGCAGTGAAGCACTTGGGGGGGGTCACGACACTGAAGCTTTCTTT.

As concerns this clone: Other DNA sequences of this sample code for an identical CDR3. The V gene is TRBV5-1, the J gene TRBJ2-2; 8 bases are shared with TRBD2. The CDR3 is made up of 13 amino acids. The V and J ends lost 2 bases and 6 bases, in that order; junction bases with no gene match: 0. The germline CDR1 and CDR2 sequences are SGHRS and YFSETQ. CDR3 amino acids: CASSFSGAGELFF. CDR3 DNA: TGCGCCAGCAGCTTTAGCGGGGCCGGGGAGCTGTTTTTT.

This clone was counted a few times. The rearrangement joins TRBV10-3 to TRBJ2-3, with D possibly TRBD2 on 6 matching bases. The V end lost 2 bases, the J end lost 2 bases, and 14 bases lay between the germline ends. Germline V gives CDR1 ENHRY, CDR2 SYGVKD. The CDR3 runs 16 residues. The CDR3 DNA is TGTGCCATCAGTGAGGATGTCGCGGGGAACACAGATACGCAGTATTTT. Translating gives CAISEDVAGNTDTQYF.

The chain recombines TRBV28 with TRBJ1-2, with D unclear. Germline CDR1 is MDHEN and CDR2 is SYDVKM. The CDR3 totals 15 residues. Trimming cost V 2 bases and J 3 bases, with 13 bases left between them. CDR3 region: CASSLDQERDYGYTF. The CDR3 nucleotides are TGTGCCAGCAGTTTAGATCAGGAGAGGGACTATGGCTACACCTTC.

The rearrangement joins TRBV6-5 to TRBJ1-5; D is unclear. Germline CDR1 MNHEY, CDR2 SVGAGI. Trimming shortened V by 0 bases and J by 8 bases, and 17 bases separated the two germline ends. The CDR3 loop spans 16 amino acids. The CDR3 bases are TGTGCCAGCAGTTACTCGATACCGGGATTAGGTGAGCCCCAGCATTTT. Translated, it gives CASSYSIPGLGEPQHF.

CDR3 loop: CASSQEARQGSNQPQHF. Here the CDR3 DNA reads TGCGCCAGCAGCCAAGAGGCCCGACAGGGTAGCAATCAGCCCCAGCATTTT. V usage is TRBV4-1 and J usage is TRBJ1-5; 7 nucleotides agree with TRBD1. CDR1 and CDR2 (germline): MGHRA, YSYEKL. This CDR3 has 17 residues. J lost 0 bases, V lost 0 bases, and 5 bases had no gene match.

The V call is TRBV24-1, the J call TRBJ1-1; 10 bases align to TRBD1. The junction had 2 bases not matched to a gene; V was cut back by 4 bases and J by 1 base. This CDR3 contains 15 residues. CDR1 is KGHDR, CDR2 SFDVKD, per germline. The CDR3 loop reads CATSDRQGANTEAFF. DNA of the CDR3: TGTGCCACCAGTGACAGACAGGGGGCGAACACTGAAGCTTTCTTT.

V gene TRBV6-5 combines with J gene TRBJ2-1; 13 bases are a match to TRBD2. The trim removed 7 bases at V and 5 bases at J, leaving 5 bases unmatched. The CDR3 covers 15 residues. CDR1 is MNHEY, CDR2 SVGAGI, per germline. This CDR3 reads CASTRTSGGNNEQFF. The CDR3 nucleotides are TGTGCCAGCACCCGGACTAGCGGGGGAAACAATGAGCAGTTCTTC.

This clone appeared once. This chain connects TRBV27 to TRBJ1-5; 7 bases map to TRBD1. Losses at the gene ends were 5 bases for V and 7 bases for J; bases not matched to a gene: 8. The germline V gene encodes CDR1 MNHEY and CDR2 SMNVEV (reference sequence). This CDR3 comprises 14 residues. CDR3 amino acids: CASSLDRVGQPQHF. As DNA, the CDR3 is TGTGCCAGCAGTCTAGACAGGGTGGGGCAGCCCCAGCATTTT.

The chain couples TRBV4-1 to TRBJ2-5, with 10 bases identical to TRBD2. The CDR3 has 16 residues. Germline loops: CDR1 MGHRA, CDR2 YSYEKL. The V and J ends lost 1 base and 5 bases, in that order; junction bases with no gene match: 7. The DNA for the CDR3 is TGCGCCAGCAGCCAAGTGCCGGGACTAGCGATGGAGACCCAGTACTTC. Translation: CASSQVPGLAMETQYF.

The genes are TRBV6-5 and TRBJ1-2; 7 nucleotides match TRBD1. V was pared by 2 bases and J by 8 bases, with 8 bases of the junction left unmatched. The CDR3 extends over 14 amino acids. Germline CDR1 and CDR2: MNHEY and SVGAGI. CDR3 protein: CASSYQRQGRGYTF. In DNA, the CDR3 is TGTGCCAGCAGTTACCAAAGACAGGGACGCGGCTACACCTTC.